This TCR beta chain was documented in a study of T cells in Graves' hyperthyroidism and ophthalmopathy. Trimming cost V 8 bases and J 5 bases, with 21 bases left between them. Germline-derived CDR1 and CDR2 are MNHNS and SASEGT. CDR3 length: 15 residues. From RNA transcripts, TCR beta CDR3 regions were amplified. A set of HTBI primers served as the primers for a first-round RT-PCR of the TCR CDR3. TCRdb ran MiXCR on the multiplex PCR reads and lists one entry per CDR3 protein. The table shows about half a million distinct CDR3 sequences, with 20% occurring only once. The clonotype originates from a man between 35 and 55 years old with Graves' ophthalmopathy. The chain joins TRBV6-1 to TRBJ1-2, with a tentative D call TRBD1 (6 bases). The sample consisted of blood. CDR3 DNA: TGTGCCAGCTCCCCTCGAAGGGGGACTCCGTATGGCTACACCTTC. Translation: CASSPRRGTPYGYTF.